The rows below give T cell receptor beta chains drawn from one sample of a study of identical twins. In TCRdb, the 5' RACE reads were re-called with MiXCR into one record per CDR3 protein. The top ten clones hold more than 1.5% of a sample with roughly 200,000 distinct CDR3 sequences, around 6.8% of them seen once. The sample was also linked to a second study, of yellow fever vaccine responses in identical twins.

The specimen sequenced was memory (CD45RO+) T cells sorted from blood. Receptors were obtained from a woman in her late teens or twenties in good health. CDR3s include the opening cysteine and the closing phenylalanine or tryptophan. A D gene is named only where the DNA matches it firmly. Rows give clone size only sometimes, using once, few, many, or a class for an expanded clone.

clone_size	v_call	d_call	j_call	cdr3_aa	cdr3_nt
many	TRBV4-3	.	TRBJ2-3	CASSQGQRTDTQYF	TGCGCCAGCAGCCAAGGACAGAGAACAGATACGCAGTATTTT
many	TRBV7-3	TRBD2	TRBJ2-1	CASSYGTNRYDEQFF	TGTGCCAGCAGCTACGGGACTAACCGGTATGATGAGCAGTTCTTC
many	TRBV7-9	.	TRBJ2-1	CASSLKGMNRPQNEQFF	TGTGCCAGCAGCTTGAAGGGGATGAACAGGCCCCAAAATGAGCAGTTCTTC
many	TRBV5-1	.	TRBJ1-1	CASSPFLTAEAFF	TGCGCCAGCAGCCCCTTTCTCACGGCTGAAGCTTTCTTT
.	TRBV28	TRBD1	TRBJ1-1	CASNTGGENTEAFF	TGTGCCAGCAATACAGGGGGGGAGAACACTGAAGCTTTCTTT
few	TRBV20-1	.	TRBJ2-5	CSARDKQETQYF	TGCAGTGCTCGCGACAAGCAAGAGACCCAGTACTTC
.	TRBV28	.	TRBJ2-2	CASSKSTAWSTGELFF	TGTGCCAGCAGCAAATCGACAGCATGGAGCACCGGGGAGCTGTTTTTT
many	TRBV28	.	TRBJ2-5	CASSPHTDIIGTQYF	TGTGCCAGCAGTCCCCATACCGACATCATTGGGACCCAGTACTTC
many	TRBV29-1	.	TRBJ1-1	CSASIGAEAFF	TGCAGCGCGTCCATCGGGGCTGAAGCTTTCTTT
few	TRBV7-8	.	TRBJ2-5	CASRSTGSGFWETQYF	TGTGCCAGCAGAAGTACCGGGAGCGGATTCTGGGAGACCCAGTACTTC
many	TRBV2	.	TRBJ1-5	CASRADRSVNQPQHF	TGTGCCAGCAGGGCTGACAGAAGTGTCAATCAGCCCCAGCATTTT
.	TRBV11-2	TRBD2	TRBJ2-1	CASSFSRGLAGEGLLNNEQFF	TGTGCCAGCAGCTTCTCGAGGGGACTAGCGGGGGAGGGGCTTCTAAACAATGAGCAGTTCTTC
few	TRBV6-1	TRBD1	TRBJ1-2	CASRPKAGGFGGYTF	TGTGCCAGCAGGCCCAAGGCAGGGGGCTTTGGTGGCTACACCTTC
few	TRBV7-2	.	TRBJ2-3	CASSFRRRGFGTDTQYF	TGTGCCAGCAGCTTTAGAAGGAGGGGGTTTGGCACAGATACGCAGTATTTT
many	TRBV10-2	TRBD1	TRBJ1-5	CASSDRGGQPQHF	TGCGCCAGCAGCGACAGGGGCGGGCAGCCCCAGCATTTT
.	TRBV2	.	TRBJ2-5	CASSEEGETQYF	TGTGCCAGCAGTGAAGAGGGGGAGACCCAGTACTTC
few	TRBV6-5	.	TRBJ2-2	CASTPWESGELFF	TGTGCCAGCACCCCATGGGAGTCCGGGGAGCTGTTTTTT
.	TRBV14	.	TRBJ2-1	CASSPLLSSYNEQFF	TGTGCCAGCAGCCCCTTACTTAGCTCCTACAATGAGCAGTTCTTC
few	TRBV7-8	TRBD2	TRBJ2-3	CASSSRGGLAGADTQYF	TGTGCCAGCAGCTCAAGGGGGGGACTAGCGGGGGCAGATACGCAGTATTTT
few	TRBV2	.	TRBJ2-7	CASSVSGSEQYF	TGTGCCAGCAGTGTGTCCGGGTCCGAGCAGTACTTC
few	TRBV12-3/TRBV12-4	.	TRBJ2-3	CASRRPPGEADTQYF	TGTGCCAGCAGGCGGCCACCCGGTGAGGCAGATACGCAGTATTTT
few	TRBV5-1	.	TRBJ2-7	CASSTGSPSGYEQYF	TGCGCCAGTAGTACAGGGAGTCCTAGCGGCTACGAGCAGTACTTC
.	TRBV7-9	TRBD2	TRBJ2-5	CASSPGTSGTKRETQYF	TGTGCCAGCAGCCCAGGGACTAGCGGCACCAAGAGGGAGACCCAGTACTTC
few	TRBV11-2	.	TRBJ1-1	CASSLDSIWNEAFF	TGTGCCAGCAGCTTAGATTCCATCTGGAATGAAGCTTTCTTT
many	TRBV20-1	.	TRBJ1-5	CSARHSNQPQHF	TGCAGTGCTAGACATAGCAATCAGCCCCAGCATTTT
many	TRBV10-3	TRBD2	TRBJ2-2	CAISPPGLAAGELFF	TGTGCCATCAGTCCTCCGGGACTAGCCGCCGGGGAGCTGTTTTTT
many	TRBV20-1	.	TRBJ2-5	CSALLRDKQETQYF	TGCAGTGCCCTACTCCGGGACAAACAAGAGACCCAGTACTTC
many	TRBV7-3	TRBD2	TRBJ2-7	CASSLTRGGAYEQYF	TGTGCCAGCAGCTTAACCCGGGGAGGGGCCTACGAGCAGTACTTC
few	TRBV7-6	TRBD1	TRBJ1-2	CASSEGTGGYGYTF	TGTGCCAGCAGTGAAGGAACAGGGGGCTATGGCTACACCTTC
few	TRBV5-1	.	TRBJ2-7	CASSPPGATTYEQYF	TGCGCCAGTAGTCCCCCGGGGGCCACCACCTACGAGCAGTACTTC
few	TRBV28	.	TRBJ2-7	CASARSSYEQYF	TGTGCCAGCGCGAGGAGCTCCTACGAGCAGTACTTC
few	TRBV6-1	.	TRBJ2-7	CASKEASSYEQYF	TGTGCCAGCAAGGAGGCCTCCTCCTACGAGCAGTACTTC
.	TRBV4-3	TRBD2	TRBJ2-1	CASSQEIGLAAYNEQFF	TGCGCCAGCAGCCAAGAGATTGGCCTAGCGGCCTACAATGAGCAGTTCTTC
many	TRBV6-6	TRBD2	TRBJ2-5	CASGFPGGGSLETQYF	TGTGCCAGCGGGTTCCCGGGGGGAGGTTCCCTGGAGACCCAGTACTTC
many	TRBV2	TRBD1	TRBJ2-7	CASRKQGRWYEQYF	TGTGCCAGCAGAAAACAGGGGCGTTGGTACGAGCAGTACTTC
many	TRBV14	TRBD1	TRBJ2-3	CASSQEGQGTDTQYF	TGTGCCAGCAGCCAAGAGGGACAGGGCACAGATACGCAGTATTTT
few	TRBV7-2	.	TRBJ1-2	CASSPRQAVYGYTF	TGTGCCAGCAGCCCTAGACAAGCGGTATATGGCTACACCTTC
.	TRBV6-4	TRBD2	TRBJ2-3	CASSPFVGGGTDTQYF	TGTGCCAGCAGCCCCTTTGTCGGGGGGGGCACAGATACGCAGTATTTT
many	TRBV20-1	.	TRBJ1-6	CSASSGRSNSPLHF	TGCAGTGCTAGTAGTGGGAGGAGTAATTCACCCCTCCACTTT
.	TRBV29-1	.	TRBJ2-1	CSTERVYNEQFF	TGCAGCACGGAACGGGTCTACAATGAGCAGTTCTTC
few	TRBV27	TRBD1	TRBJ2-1	CASSPKAGGGSYNEQFF	TGTGCCAGCAGCCCGAAAGCAGGGGGCGGGTCATACAATGAGCAGTTCTTC
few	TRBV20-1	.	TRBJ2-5	CSASPVKQETQYF	TGCAGTGCGAGCCCGGTTAAACAAGAGACCCAGTACTTC
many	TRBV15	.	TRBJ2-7	CATSRDTYEQYF	TGTGCCACCAGCAGGGACACCTACGAGCAGTACTTC
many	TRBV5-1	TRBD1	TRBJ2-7	CASSAGTGRYEQYF	TGCGCCAGCAGCGCCGGGACAGGGAGATACGAGCAGTACTTC
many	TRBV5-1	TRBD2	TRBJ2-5	CASSGLSGGKETQYF	TGCGCCAGCAGCGGGCTGAGCGGGGGGAAAGAGACCCAGTACTTC
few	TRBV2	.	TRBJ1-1	CASSTYTEAFF	TGTGCCAGCAGTACATACACTGAAGCTTTCTTT
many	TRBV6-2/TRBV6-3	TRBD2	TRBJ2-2	CASNSGDVGELFF	TGTGCCAGCAATAGCGGGGATGTCGGGGAGCTGTTTTTT
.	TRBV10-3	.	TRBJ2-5	CAISEPGDPPGETQYF	TGTGCCATCAGTGAACCAGGCGATCCCCCGGGAGAGACCCAGTACTTC
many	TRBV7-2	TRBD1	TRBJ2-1	CASSFQQGAAYNEQFF	TGTGCCAGCAGCTTTCAGCAGGGGGCTGCCTACAATGAGCAGTTCTTC
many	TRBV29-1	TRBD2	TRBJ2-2	CSVEGLAGGFHTGELFF	TGCAGCGTCGAGGGACTAGCGGGAGGGTTCCACACCGGGGAGCTGTTTTTT
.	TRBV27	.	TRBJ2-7	CASSREVGTTFRKYF	TGTGCCAGCAGTCGTGAAGTTGGGACCACTTTTCGGAAGTACTTC
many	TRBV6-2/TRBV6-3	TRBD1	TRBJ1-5	CASRGTGGVNQPQHF	TGTGCCAGCAGGGGGACAGGGGGCGTCAATCAGCCCCAGCATTTT
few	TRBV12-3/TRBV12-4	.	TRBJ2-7	CASCAVPTYEQYF	TGTGCCAGCTGTGCAGTTCCCACCTACGAGCAGTACTTC
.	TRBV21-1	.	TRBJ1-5	CASTKESTYQPQHF	TGTGCCAGCACCAAAGAGAGCACTTATCAGCCCCAGCATTTT
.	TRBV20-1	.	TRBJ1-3	CSADGDSGNTIYF	TGCAGTGCAGACGGTGACTCTGGAAACACCATATATTTT
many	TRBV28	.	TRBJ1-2	CASSTGQSSYGYTF	TGTGCCAGCAGTACCGGACAGTCGAGCTATGGCTACACCTTC